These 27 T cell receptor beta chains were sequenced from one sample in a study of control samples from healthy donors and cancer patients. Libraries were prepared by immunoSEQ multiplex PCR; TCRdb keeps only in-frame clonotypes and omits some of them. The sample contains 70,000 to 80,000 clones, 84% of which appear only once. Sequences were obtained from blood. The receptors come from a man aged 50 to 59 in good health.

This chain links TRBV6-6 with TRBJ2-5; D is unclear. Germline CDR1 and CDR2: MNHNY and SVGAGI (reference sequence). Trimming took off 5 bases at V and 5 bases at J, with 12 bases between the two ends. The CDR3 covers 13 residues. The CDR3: CASSQSRWETQYF. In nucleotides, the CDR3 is TGTGCCAGCAGTCAGTCCCGGTGGGAGACCCAGTACTTC.

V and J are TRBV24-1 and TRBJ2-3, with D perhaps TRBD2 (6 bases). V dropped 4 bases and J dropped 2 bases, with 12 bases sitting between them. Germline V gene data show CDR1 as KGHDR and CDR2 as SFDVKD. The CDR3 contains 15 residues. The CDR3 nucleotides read TGTGCCACCAGTGACCACCGGGACTCCACAGATACGCAGTATTTT. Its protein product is CATSDHRDSTDTQYF.

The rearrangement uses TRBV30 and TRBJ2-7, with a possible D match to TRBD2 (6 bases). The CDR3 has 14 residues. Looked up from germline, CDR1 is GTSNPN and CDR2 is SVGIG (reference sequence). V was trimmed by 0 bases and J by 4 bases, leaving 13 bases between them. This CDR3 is CAWSVGSGVYEQYF. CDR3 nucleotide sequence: TGTGCCTGGAGTGTAGGTAGCGGAGTATACGAGCAGTACTTC.

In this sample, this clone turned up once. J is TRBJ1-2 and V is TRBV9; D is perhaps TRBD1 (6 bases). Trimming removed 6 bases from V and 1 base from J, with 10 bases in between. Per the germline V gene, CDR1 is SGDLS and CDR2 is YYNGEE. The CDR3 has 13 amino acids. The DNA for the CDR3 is TGTGCCAGCAATGGACAGAGTAACTATGGCTACACCTTC. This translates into CASNGQSNYGYTF.

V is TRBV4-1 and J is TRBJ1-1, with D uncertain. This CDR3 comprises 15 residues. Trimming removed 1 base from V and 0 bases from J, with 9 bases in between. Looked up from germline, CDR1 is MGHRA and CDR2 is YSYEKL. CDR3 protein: CASSQGGNLNTEAFF. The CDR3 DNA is TGCGCCAGCAGCCAAGGGGGAAATTTGAACACTGAAGCTTTCTTT.

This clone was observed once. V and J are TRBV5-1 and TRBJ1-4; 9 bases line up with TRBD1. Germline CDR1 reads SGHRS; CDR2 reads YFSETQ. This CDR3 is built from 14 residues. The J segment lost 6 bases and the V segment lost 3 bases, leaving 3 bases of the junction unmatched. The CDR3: CASSSGQGYEKLFF. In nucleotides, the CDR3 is TGCGCCAGCAGCTCGGGACAGGGCTATGAAAAACTGTTTTTT.

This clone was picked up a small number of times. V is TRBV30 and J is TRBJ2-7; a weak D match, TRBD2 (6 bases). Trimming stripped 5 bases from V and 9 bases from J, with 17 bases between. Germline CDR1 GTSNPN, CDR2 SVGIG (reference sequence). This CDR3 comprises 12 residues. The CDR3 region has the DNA TGTGCCTGGGGCCAAACCGGGGGAGCGCAGTACTTC. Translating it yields CAWGQTGGAQYF.

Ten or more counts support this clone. For the CDR3, the DNA is TGTGCCAGCAGAGAAGCGGCCGGGGAGCTGTTTTTT. This encodes CASREAAGELFF. The J gene is TRBJ2-2, the V gene TRBV12-3 or TRBV12-4; tentatively, D is TRBD2 (5 bases). The CDR3 runs to 12 residues. V lost 6 bases and J 6 bases, leaving 8 bases between the germline ends.

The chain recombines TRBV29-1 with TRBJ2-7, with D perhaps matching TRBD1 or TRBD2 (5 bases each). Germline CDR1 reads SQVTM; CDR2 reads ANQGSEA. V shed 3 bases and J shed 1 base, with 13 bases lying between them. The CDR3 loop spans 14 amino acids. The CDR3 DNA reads TGCAGCGTTGAGGGGGAGCATGGGTCCTACGAGCAGTACTTC. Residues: CSVEGEHGSYEQYF.

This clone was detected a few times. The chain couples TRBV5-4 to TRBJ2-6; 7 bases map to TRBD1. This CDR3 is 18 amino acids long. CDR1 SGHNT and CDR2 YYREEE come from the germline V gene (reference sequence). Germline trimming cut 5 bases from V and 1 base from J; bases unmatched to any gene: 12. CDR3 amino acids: CASSSTGAGWSGANVLTF. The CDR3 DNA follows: TGTGCCAGCAGTTCCACAGGGGCGGGCTGGTCTGGGGCCAACGTCCTGACTTTC.

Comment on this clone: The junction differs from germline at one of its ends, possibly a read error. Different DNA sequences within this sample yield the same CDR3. The CDR3 reads CASSSLPGQGKSWETQYF. As DNA, the CDR3 is TGCGCCAGTAGCTCACTTCCGGGACAGGGGAAGTCGTGGGAGACCCAGTACTTC. V is TRBV5-1 and J is TRBJ2-5; 10 bases match TRBD1. In germline, CDR1 is SGHRS, CDR2 YFSETQ. This CDR3 has 18 amino acids.

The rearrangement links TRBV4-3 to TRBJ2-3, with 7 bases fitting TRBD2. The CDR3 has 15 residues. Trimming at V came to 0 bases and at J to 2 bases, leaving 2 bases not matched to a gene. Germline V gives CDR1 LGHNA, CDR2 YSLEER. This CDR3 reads CASSQDGRPTDTQYF. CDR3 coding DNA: TGCGCCAGCAGCCAAGACGGGAGGCCCACAGATACGCAGTATTTT.

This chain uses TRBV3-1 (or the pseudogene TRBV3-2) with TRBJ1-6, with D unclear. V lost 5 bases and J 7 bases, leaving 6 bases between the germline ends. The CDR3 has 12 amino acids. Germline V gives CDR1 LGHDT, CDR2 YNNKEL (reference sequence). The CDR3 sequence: CASSFRNSPLHF. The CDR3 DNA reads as TGTGCCAGCAGCTTCAGGAATTCACCCCTCCACTTT.

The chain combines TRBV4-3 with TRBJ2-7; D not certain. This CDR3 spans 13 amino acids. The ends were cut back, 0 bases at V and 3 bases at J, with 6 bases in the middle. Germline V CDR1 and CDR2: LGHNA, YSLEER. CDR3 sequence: CASSQELVYEQYF. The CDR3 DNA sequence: TGCGCCAGCAGCCAAGAGCTAGTCTACGAGCAGTACTTC.

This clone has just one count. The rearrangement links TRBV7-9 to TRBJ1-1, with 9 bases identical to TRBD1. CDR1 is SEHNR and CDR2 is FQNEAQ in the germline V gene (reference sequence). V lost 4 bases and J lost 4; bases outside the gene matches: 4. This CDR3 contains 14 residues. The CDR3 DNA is TGTGCCAGCAGCTGGGGACAGGGAATCACTGAAGCTTTCTTT. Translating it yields CASSWGQGITEAFF.

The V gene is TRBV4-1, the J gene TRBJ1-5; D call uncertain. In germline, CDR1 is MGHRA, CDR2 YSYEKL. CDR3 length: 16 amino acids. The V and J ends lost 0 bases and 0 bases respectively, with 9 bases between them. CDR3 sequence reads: CASSQEAQYSNQPQHF. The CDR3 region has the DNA TGCGCCAGCAGCCAAGAAGCACAGTATAGCAATCAGCCCCAGCATTTT.

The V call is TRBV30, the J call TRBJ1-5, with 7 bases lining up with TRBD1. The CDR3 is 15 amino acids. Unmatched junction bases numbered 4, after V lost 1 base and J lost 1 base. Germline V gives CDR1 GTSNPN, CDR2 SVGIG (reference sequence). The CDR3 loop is CAWSAMTGSNQPQHF. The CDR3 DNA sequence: TGTGCCTGGAGTGCCATGACAGGGAGCAATCAGCCCCAGCATTTT.

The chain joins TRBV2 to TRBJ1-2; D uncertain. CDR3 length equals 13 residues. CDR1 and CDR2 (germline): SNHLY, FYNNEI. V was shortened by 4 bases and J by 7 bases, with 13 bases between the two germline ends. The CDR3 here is CASSVRESGGYTF. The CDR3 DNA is TGTGCCAGCAGTGTGAGGGAGTCGGGTGGCTACACCTTC.

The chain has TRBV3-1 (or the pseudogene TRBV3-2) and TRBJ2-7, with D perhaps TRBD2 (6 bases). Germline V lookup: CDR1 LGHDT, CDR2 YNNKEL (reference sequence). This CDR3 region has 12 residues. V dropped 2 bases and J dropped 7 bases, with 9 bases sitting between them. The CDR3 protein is CASSQTGVEQYF. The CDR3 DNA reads TGTGCCAGCAGCCAAACGGGAGTAGAGCAGTACTTC.

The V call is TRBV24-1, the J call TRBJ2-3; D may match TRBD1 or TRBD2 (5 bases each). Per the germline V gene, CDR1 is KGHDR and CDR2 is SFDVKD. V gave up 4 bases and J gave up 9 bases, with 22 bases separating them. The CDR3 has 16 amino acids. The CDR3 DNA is TGTGCCACCAGTGACCCCCGATGGGGTGGGACGGGGACGCAGTATTTT. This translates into CATSDPRWGGTGTQYF.

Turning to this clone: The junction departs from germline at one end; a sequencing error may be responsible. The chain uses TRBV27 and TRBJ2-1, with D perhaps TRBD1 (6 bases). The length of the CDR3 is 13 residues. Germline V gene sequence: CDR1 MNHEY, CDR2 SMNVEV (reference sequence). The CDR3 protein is CASTLGGLTEQFF. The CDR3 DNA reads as TGTGCCAGCACTTTAGGGGGTCTTACTGAGCAGTTCTTC.

Here the CDR3 reads CASSQSTGYDEQFF. As DNA, the CDR3 is TGTGCCAGCTCACAGTCAACAGGGTACGATGAGCAGTTCTTC. The J gene is TRBJ2-1, the V gene TRBV18, with D possibly TRBD1 on 6 matching bases. The CDR3 is 14 residues long. CDR1 and CDR2 (germline): KGHSH, LQKENI. With 4 bases removed from V and 8 bases from J, the gap between germline ends came to 15 bases.

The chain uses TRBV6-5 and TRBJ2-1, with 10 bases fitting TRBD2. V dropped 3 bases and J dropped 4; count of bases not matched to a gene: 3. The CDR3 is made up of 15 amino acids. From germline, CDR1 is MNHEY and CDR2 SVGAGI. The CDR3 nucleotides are TGTGCCAGCAGTTATTTACTAGCGGGGTACAATGAGCAGTTCTTC. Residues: CASSYLLAGYNEQFF.

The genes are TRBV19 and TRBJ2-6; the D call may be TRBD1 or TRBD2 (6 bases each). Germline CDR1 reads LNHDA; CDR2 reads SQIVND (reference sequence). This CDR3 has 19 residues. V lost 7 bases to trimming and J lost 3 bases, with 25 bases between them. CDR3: CASKPLSPGARFGANVLTF. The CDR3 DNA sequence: TGTGCCAGTAAACCCCTGAGTCCGGGGGCGAGGTTTGGGGCCAACGTCCTGACTTTC.

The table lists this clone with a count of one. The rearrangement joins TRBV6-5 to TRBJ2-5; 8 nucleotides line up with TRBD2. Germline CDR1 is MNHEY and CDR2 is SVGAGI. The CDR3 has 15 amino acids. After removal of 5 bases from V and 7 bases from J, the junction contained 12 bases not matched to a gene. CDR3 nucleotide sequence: TGTGCCAGCAGTCCCTCCCCGGGGGGGGGTCCGACCCAGTACTTC. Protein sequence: CASSPSPGGGPTQYF.

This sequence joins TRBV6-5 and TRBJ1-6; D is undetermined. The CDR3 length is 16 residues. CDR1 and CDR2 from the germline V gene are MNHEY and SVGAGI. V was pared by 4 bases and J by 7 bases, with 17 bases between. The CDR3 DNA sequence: TGTGCCAGCAGTTCAAGGAAGGGAATCGGGAATTCACCCCTCCACTTT. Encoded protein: CASSSRKGIGNSPLHF.

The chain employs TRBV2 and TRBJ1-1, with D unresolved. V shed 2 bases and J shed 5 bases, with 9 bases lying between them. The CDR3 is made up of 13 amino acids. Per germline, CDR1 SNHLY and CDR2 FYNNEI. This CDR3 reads CASSERRETEAFF. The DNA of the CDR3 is TGTGCCAGCAGTGAAAGGAGGGAAACTGAAGCTTTCTTT. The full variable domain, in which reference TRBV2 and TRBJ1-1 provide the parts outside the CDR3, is EPEVTQTPSHQVTQMGQEVILRCVPISNHLYFYWYRQILGQKVEFLVSFYNNEISEKSEIFDDQFSVERPDGSNFTLKIRSTKLEDSAMYFCASSERRETEAFFGQGTRLTVV.